Included here is one T cell receptor beta chain sequence, with context. The data originate from a study of cytomegalovirus exposure and HLA in healthy donors. A multiplex PCR was run with 60 Vbeta primers and 13 Jbeta primers. Assay: immunoSEQ multiplex PCR; the TCRdb copy retains only in-frame clones and omits some. Of nearly 110,000 clones listed, 75% are singletons. The receptor's source is a male donor in good health and CMV-seropositive. The sample consisted of PBMCs.

The DNA of the CDR3 is TGTGCCACCAGCCCACTGACAGGTAGAGACACCGGGGAGCTGTTTTTT. Its protein is CATSPLTGRDTGELFF. This chain connects TRBV2 to TRBJ2-2, with a possible D match to TRBD1 (6 bases). Per the germline V gene, CDR1 is SNHLY and CDR2 is FYNNEI. V was trimmed by 10 bases and J by 3 bases, leaving 21 bases between them. The CDR3 extends over 16 amino acids.